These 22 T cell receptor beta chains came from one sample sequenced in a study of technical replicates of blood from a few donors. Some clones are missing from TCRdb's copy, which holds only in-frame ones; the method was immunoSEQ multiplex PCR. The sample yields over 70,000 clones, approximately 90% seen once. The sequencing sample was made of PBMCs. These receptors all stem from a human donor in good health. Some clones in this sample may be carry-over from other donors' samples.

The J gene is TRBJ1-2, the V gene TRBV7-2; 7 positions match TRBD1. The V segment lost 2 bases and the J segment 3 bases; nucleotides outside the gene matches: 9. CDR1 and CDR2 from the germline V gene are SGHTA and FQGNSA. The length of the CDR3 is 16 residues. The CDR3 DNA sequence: TGTGCCAGCAGCTTAAAGCTACAGGGGTTAGACTATGGCTACACCTTC. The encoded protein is CASSLKLQGLDYGYTF.

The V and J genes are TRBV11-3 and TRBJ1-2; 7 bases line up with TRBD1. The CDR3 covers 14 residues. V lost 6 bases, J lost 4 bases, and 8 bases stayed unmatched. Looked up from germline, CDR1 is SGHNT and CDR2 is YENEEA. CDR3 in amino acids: CASRTGRHGYGYTF. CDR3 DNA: TGTGCCAGCAGGACAGGGAGGCATGGCTATGGCTACACCTTC.

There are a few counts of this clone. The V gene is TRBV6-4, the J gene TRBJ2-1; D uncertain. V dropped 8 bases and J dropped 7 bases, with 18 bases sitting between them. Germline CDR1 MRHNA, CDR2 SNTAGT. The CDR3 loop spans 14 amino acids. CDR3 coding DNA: TGTGCCAGCTCCCCTCAGCCTGACTTAAATGAGCAGTTCTTC. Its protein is CASSPQPDLNEQFF.

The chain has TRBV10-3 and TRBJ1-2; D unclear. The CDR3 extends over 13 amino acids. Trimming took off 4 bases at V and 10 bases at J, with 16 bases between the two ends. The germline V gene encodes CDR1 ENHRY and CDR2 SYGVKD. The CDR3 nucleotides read TGTGCCATCAGTGTGGGGAACCAGAGGGACTACACCTTC. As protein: CAISVGNQRDYTF.

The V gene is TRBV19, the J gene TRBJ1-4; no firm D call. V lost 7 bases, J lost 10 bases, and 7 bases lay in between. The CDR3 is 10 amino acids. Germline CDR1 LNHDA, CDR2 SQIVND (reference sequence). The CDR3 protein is CASKETKLFF. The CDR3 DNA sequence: TGTGCCAGTAAGGAGACAAAACTGTTTTTT.

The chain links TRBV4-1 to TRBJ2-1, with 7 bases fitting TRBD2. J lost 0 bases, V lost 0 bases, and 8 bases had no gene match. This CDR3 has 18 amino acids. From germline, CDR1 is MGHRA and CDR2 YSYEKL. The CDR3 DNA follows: TGCGCCAGCAGCCAAGATCGTTCTAGCGGACCCTCCTACAATGAGCAGTTCTTC. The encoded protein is CASSQDRSSGPSYNEQFF.

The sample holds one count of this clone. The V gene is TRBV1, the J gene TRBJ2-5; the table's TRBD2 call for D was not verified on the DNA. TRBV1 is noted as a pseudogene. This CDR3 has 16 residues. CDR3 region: CTSSQVPGLAGETQYF. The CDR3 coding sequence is TGCACCAGCAGCCAAGTACCGGGACTAGCAGGGGAGACCCAGTACTTC.

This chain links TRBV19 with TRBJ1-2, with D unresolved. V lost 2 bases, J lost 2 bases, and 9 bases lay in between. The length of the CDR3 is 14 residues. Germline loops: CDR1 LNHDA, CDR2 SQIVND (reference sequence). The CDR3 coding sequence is TGTGCCAGTAGTATAACTTATGCGAACTATGGCTACACCTTC. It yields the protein CASSITYANYGYTF. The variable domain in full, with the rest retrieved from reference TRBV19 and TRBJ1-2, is DGGITQSPKYLFRKEGQNVTLSCEQNLNHDAMYWYRQDPGQGLRLIYYSQIVNDFQKGDIAEGYSVSREKKESFPLTVTSAQKNPTAFYLCASSITYANYGYTFGSGTRLTVV.

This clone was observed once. The CDR3 sequence is CASSLGPGLAGTLTDTQYF. The CDR3 DNA reads TGTGCCAGCAGCTTGGGTCCGGGACTAGCGGGGACCCTCACAGATACGCAGTATTTT. The J gene is TRBJ2-3, the V gene TRBV7-8; TRBD2 matches 13 bases. The V gene's germline CDR1 is SGHVS and CDR2 FQNEAQ. Trimming removed 3 bases from V and 2 bases from J; junction bases left unmatched: 11. The CDR3 totals 19 residues.

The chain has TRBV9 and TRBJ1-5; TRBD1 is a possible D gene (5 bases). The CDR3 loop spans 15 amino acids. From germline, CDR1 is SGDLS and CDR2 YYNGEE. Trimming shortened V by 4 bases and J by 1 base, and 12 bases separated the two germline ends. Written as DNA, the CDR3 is TGTGCCAGCAGCTCCCGGGGGGACAGCAATCAGCCCCAGCATTTT. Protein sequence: CASSSRGDSNQPQHF.

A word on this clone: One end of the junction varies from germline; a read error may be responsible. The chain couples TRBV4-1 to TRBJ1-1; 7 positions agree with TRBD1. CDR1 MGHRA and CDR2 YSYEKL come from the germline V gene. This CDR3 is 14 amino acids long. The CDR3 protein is CASSQDWAGGKPHF. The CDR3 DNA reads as TGCGCCAGCAGCCAAGATTGGGCAGGGGGAAAGCCTCACTTT.

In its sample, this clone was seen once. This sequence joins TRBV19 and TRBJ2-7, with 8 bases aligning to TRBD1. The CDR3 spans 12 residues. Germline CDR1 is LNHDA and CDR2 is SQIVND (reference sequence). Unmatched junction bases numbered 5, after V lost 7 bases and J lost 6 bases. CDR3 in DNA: TGTGCCAGTAAGGACAGGGTGGGCGAGCAGTACTTC. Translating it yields CASKDRVGEQYF.

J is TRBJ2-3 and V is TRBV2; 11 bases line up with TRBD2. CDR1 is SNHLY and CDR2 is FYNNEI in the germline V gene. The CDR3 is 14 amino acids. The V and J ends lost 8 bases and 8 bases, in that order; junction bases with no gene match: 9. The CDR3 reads CASLIAGGWGTQYF. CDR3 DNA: TGTGCCAGCCTAATAGCGGGGGGGTGGGGTACGCAGTATTTT.

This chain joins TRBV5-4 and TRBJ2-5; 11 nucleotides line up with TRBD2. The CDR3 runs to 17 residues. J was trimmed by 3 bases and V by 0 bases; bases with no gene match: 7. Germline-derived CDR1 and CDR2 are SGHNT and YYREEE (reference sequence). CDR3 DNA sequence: TGTGCCAGCAGCTTGGCCCTAGCGGGGGGACGGGAAGAGACCCAGTACTTC. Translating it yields CASSLALAGGREETQYF.

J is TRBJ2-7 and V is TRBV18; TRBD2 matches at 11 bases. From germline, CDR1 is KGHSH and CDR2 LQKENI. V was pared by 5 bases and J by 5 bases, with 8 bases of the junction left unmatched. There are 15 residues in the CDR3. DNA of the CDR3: TGTGCCAGCTCAAGCACTAGCGGGAGTACCCACGAGCAGTACTTC. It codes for CASSSTSGSTHEQYF.

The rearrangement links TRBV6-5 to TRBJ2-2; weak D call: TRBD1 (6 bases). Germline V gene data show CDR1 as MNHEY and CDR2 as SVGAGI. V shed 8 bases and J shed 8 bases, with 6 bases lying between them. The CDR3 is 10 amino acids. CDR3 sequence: CASGQGELFF. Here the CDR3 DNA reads TGTGCCAGCGGACAGGGGGAGCTGTTTTTT.

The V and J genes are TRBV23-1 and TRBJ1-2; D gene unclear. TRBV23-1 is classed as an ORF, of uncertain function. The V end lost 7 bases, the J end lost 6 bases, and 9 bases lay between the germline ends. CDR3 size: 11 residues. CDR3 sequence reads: CASIISDGYTF. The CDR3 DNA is TGCGCCAGCATTATTTCGGATGGCTACACCTTC.

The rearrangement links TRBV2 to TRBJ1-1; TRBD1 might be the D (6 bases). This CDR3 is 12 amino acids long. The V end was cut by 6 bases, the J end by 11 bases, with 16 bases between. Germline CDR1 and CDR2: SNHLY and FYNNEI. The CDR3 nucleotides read TGTGCCAGCAGCGGACATAAAAGGGGGGCTTTCTTT. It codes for CASSGHKRGAFF. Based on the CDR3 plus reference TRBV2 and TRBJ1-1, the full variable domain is EPEVTQTPSHQVTQMGQEVILRCVPISNHLYFYWYRQILGQKVEFLVSFYNNEISEKSEIFDDQFSVERPDGSNFTLKIRSTKLEDSAMYFCASSGHKRGAFFGQGTRLTVV.

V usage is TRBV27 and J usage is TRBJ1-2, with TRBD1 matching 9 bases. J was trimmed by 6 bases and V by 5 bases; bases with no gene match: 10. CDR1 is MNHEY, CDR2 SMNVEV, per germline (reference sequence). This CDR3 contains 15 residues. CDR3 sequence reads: CASSMTPGQGHGYTF. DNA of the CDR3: TGTGCCAGCAGTATGACCCCTGGACAGGGGCATGGCTACACCTTC.

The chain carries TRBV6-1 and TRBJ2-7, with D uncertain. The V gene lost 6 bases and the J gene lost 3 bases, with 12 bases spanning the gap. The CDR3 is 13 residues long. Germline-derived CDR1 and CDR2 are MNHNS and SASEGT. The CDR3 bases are TGTGCCAGCAGCAAGACAACGGACTACGAGCAGTACTTC. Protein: CASSKTTDYEQYF.

In nucleotides, the CDR3 is TGTGCCAGTAGTACTCCCCGGGAGGGAGAGACCCAGTACTTC. Translated, it gives CASSTPREGETQYF. The rearrangement uses TRBV19 and TRBJ2-5; 8 bases align to TRBD2. J was trimmed by 4 bases and V by 4 bases; bases with no gene match: 5. This CDR3 has 14 residues. The germline gives CDR1 LNHDA, CDR2 SQIVND (reference sequence).

The CDR3 nucleotides are TGTGCCAGCAGTGAAGTAGCGGGGAGCACAGATACGCAGTATTTT. Amino acid sequence: CASSEVAGSTDTQYF. The rearrangement links TRBV6-1 to TRBJ2-3; TRBD2 matches 8 bases. The CDR3 is made up of 15 amino acids. CDR1 and CDR2 (germline): MNHNS, SASEGT. After removal of 1 base from V and 0 bases from J, the junction contained 0 bases not matched to a gene.